Listed below are T cell receptor beta chains from one sample, sequenced in a study of blood T cell repertoires in COVID-19. The assay was immunoSEQ multiplex PCR, and TCRdb's table has in-frame clones only and misses some. The table records 410,000 or so clones, about 89% of them present only once. Sequencing was carried out using peripheral blood. The receptors shown here come from a woman aged 40 to 50 with COVID-19, enrolled during active disease. Each CDR3 is given with its conserved first and last residue. The D gene is left open where the match is weak.

d_call: TRBD1
j_call: TRBJ2-3
v_call: TRBV29-1
cdr3_aa: CSVEGTGVTDTQYF
cdr3_nt: TGCAGCGTTGAAGGGACAGGGGTCACAGATACGCAGTATTTT

d_call: -
j_call: TRBJ1-3
v_call: TRBV5-5
cdr3_aa: CASSLGWSRSSGNTIYF
cdr3_nt: TGTGCCAGCAGCTTGGGATGGAGCCGGAGCTCTGGAAACACCATATATTTT

d_call: -
j_call: TRBJ2-1
v_call: TRBV27
cdr3_aa: CASSLREAYNEQFF
cdr3_nt: TGTGCCAGCAGTTTGAGGGAGGCCTACAATGAGCAGTTCTTC

d_call: -
j_call: TRBJ2-7
v_call: TRBV30
cdr3_aa: CAWNRRGYEQYF
cdr3_nt: TGTGCCTGGAATCGGAGGGGCTACGAGCAGTACTTC

d_call: -
j_call: TRBJ2-5
v_call: TRBV11-1
cdr3_aa: CASSLAQGYETQYF
cdr3_nt: TGTGCCAGCAGCTTAGCGCAGGGTTATGAGACCCAGTACTTC

d_call: TRBD1
j_call: TRBJ1-1
v_call: TRBV6-2/TRBV6-3
cdr3_aa: CASSLGQGVNTEAFF
cdr3_nt: TGTGCCAGCAGTTTGGGACAGGGAGTGAACACTGAAGCTTTCTTT

d_call: TRBD1
j_call: TRBJ2-1
v_call: TRBV7-3
cdr3_aa: CASSPTGGANYEQFF
cdr3_nt: TGTGCCAGCAGCCCGACAGGGGGCGCGAATTATGAGCAGTTCTTC

d_call: TRBD1
j_call: TRBJ1-4
v_call: TRBV19
cdr3_aa: CASSTTGPATNEKLFF
cdr3_nt: TGTGCCAGTAGTACGACAGGGCCTGCAACTAATGAAAAACTGTTTTTT

d_call: -
j_call: TRBJ1-2
v_call: TRBV28
cdr3_aa: CASRPTVAYGYTF
cdr3_nt: TGTGCCAGCAGGCCGACAGTCGCCTATGGCTACACCTTC

d_call: TRBD2
j_call: TRBJ2-1
v_call: TRBV5-1
cdr3_aa: CASSLASSGRGEQFF
cdr3_nt: TGCGCCAGCAGCTTGGCTTCTAGCGGGAGAGGTGAGCAGTTCTTC

d_call: TRBD2
j_call: TRBJ2-7
v_call: TRBV2
cdr3_aa: CASSERGLVPRGEQYF
cdr3_nt: TGTGCCAGCAGTGAAAGGGGACTAGTGCCCCGGGGCGAGCAGTACTTC